The sequence of this T cell receptor (beta chain) was determined in a study of cytomegalovirus exposure and HLA in healthy donors. Study summary: Samples from HLA-typed donors yielded around 79 million unique TCRs in an early data release.

Findings and caveats of the study: Common viral pathogens (according to a later analysis) appeared linked to several of the most significant clusters. In a later analysis, TCR beta V- and J-gene trimming was associated with a missense DCLRE1C variant.

This clone was observed a single time. Its antigen remains unidentified. Trimming stripped 0 bases from V and 7 bases from J, with 16 bases between. Germline V lookup: CDR1 LGHNA, CDR2 YSLEER. The CDR3 runs 16 residues. The PCR used 60 Vbeta and 13 Jbeta primers. Repertoires were generated with immunoSEQ multiplex PCR, while TCRdb's copy carries only in-frame clones and drops some. This sample yields approximately 190,000 clones, of which 65% to 85% are seen a single time; about 0.094% belongs to the top ten. The rearrangement joins TRBV4-3 to TRBJ1-5; D is uncertain. This TCR was recovered from a boy aged 2 to 10 in good health and CMV-seronegative. Sequencing was carried out using PBMCs. The CDR3 DNA sequence: TGCGCCAGCAGCCAAGATCTAGGAGGGATTGGACAGCCCCAGCATTTT. It specifies CASSQDLGGIGQPQHF.